This T cell receptor beta chain was obtained from a study of OX40 agonist ivuxolimab in advanced cancers. Overall study context: It was ivuxolimab, an agonistic anti-OX40 (CD134) antibody, that patients were treated with. Study-wide results and limits: Blood T cells, both CD4+ and CD8+, expanded clonally by week 6 at 0.1 to 3.0 mg/kg. Among the lowest peripheral clonal expansion occurred in 0.1-3.0 mg/kg partial responders.

The assay was immunoSEQ multiplex PCR, and TCRdb's table has in-frame clones only and misses some. This sample has tens of thousands of clones, with about four fifths found just once. On this clone itself: The antigen remains unidentified.

CDR1 and CDR2 (germline): WSHSY, SAAADI. This CDR3 comprises 15 residues. V was trimmed by 10 bases and J by 0 bases, leaving 18 bases between them. The TCR originated in an adult with an advanced solid tumor such as melanoma, head and neck, liver or kidney cancer. The sample in question was CD4+ or CD8+ T cells sorted from blood, obtained in a trial of the OX40 agonist ivuxolimab. The chain joins TRBV10-2 to TRBJ1-1, with D possibly being TRBD1 (5 bases). CDR3 DNA sequence: TGCGCCACCGAGGGTAGGGGAGGGGTGAACACTGAAGCTTTCTTT. Protein sequence: CATEGRGGVNTEAFF.